This T cell receptor beta chain comes out of a study of T-cell reconstitution after alpha-beta-depleted transplantation in children. Findings and caveats of the study: Newly made T cells mostly supplied T-cell counts and diversity one year after transplant. Alpha-beta T cells about two months after transplant reportedly derived from several hundred expanded graft clones. Day-60 TCRbeta diversity that was high in some patients was derived from surviving recipient T cells and thymic progenitors.

TCRbeta library construction was performed incorporating unique molecular identifiers. A single record per CDR3 protein comes from TCRdb applying MiXCR to the PCR reads. The sample shows about 200,000 distinct CDR3 sequences, roughly 7% of them seen only once. Only a few counts were recorded for this clonotype. Its antigen is currently unknown. The receptor comes from a boy aged 2 to 10 with acute lymphoblastic leukemia, due to receive a stem cell transplant. Source: PBMCs, taken before TCRalphabeta/CD19-depleted stem cell transplant.

CDR3 sequence: CASSFWLGAQNEQFF. In DNA form, the CDR3 reads TGTGCCAGCAGCTTTTGGTTGGGGGCCCAAAATGAGCAGTTCTTC. The gene calls are TRBV7-2 and TRBJ2-1, with a tentative D call TRBD1 (6 bases). Per germline, CDR1 SGHTA and CDR2 FQGNSA. The CDR3 loop spans 15 amino acids. The germline V and J ends were trimmed by 3 bases and 7 bases, with 16 bases remaining between them.